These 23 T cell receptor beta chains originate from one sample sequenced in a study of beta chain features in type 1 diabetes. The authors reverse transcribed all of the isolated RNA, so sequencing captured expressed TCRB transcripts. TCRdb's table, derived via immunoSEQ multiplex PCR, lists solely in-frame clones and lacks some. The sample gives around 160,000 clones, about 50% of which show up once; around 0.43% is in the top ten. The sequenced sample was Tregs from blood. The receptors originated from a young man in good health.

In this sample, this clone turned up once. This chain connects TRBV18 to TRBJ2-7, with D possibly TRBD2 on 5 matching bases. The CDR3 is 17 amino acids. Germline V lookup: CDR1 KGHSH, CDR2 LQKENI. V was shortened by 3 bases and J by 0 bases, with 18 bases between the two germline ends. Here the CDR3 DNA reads TGTGCCAGCTCACCCCGGCGTTCGACGGGGAACTCCTACGAGCAGTACTTC. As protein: CASSPRRSTGNSYEQYF. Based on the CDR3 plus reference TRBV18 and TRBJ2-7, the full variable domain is NAGVMQNPRHLVRRRGQEARLRCSPMKGHSHVYWYRQLPEEGLKFMVYLQKENIIDESGMPKERFSAEFPKEGPSILRIQQVVRGDSAAYFCASSPRRSTGNSYEQYFGPGTRLTVT.

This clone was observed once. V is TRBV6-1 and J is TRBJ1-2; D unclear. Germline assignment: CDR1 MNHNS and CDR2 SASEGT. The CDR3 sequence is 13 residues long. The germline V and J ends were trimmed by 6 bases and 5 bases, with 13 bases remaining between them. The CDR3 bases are TGTGCCAGCAGCCGCCGGGGTCCTTATGGCTACACCTTC. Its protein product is CASSRRGPYGYTF.

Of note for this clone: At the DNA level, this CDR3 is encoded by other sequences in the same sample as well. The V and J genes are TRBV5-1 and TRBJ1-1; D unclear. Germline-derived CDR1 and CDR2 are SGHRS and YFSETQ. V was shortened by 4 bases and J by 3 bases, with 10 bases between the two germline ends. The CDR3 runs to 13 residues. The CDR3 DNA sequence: TGCGCCAGCAGCCTTACCGGGGACACTGAAGCTTTCTTT. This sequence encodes CASSLTGDTEAFF.

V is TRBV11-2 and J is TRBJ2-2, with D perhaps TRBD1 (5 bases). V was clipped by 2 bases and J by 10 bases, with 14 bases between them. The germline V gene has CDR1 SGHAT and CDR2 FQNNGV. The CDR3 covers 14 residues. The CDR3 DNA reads TGTGCCAGCAGCTTAATGCCGCAGGGCGCGGAGCTGTTTTTT. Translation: CASSLMPQGAELFF. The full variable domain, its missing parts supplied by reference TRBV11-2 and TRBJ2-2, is EAGVAQSPRYKIIEKRQSVAFWCNPISGHATLYWYQQILGQGPKLLIQFQNNGVVDDSQLPKDRFSAERLKGVDSTLKIQPAKLEDSAVYLCASSLMPQGAELFFGEGSRLTVL.

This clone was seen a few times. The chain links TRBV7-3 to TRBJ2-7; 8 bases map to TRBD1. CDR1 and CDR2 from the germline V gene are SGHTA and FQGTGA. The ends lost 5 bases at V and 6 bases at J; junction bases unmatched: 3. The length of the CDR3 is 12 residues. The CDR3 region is CASSLTGGEQYF. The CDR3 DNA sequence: TGTGCCAGCAGCCTCACAGGGGGCGAGCAGTACTTC.

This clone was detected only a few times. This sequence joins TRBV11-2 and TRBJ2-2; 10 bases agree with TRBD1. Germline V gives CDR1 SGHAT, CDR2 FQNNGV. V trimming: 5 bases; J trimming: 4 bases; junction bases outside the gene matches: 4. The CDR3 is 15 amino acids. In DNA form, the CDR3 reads TGTGCCAGCAGCCCCTGGGACAGGGGCACCGGGGAGCTGTTTTTT. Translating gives CASSPWDRGTGELFF.

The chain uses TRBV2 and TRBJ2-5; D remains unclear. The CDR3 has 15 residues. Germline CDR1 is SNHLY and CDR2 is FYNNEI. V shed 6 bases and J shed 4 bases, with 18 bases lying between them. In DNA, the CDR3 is TGTGCCAGCAGGTCTAGATACACGCTTGGAGAGACCCAGTACTTC. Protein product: CASRSRYTLGETQYF.

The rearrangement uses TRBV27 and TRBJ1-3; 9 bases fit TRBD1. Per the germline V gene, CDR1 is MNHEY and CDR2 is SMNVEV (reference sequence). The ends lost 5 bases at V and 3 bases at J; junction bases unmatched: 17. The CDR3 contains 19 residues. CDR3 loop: CASSTPPGTGFLDGNTIYF. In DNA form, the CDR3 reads TGTGCCAGCAGTACCCCCCCCGGGACAGGGTTTCTTGATGGAAACACCATATATTTT.

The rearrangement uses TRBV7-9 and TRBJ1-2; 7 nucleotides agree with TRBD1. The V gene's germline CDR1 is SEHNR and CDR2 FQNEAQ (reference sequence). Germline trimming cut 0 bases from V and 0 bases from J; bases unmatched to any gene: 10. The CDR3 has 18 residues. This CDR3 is CASSLALGGAVPNYGYTF. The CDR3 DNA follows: TGTGCCAGCAGCTTAGCGTTAGGGGGCGCGGTTCCTAACTATGGCTACACCTTC.

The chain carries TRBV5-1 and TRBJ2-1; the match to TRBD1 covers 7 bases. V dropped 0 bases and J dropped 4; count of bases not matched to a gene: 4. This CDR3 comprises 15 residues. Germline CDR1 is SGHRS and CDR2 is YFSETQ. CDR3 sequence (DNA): TGCGCCAGCAGCTTGGAAGGGACAGAATACAATGAGCAGTTCTTC. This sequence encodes CASSLEGTEYNEQFF.

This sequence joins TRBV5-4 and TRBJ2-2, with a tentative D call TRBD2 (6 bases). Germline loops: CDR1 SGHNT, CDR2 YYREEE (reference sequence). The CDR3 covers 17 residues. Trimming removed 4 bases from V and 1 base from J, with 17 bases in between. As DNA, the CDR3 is TGTGCCAGCAGCCCTCTCGGAGGGGCAGGGAACACCGGGGAGCTGTTTTTT. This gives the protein CASSPLGGAGNTGELFF.

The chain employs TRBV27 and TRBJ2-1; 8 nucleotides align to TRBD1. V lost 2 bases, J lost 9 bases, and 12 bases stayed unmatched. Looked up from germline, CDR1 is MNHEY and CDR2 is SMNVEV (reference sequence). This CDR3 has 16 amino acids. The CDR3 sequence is CASSLQGTGRLGEQFF. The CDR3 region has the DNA TGTGCCAGCAGTTTACAGGGGACAGGTCGGTTAGGTGAGCAGTTCTTC.

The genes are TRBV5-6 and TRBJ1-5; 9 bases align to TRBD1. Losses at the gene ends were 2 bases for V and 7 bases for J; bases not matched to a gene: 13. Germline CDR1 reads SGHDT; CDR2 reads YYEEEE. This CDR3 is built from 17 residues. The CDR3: CASSLRAGTGFGQPQHF. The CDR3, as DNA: TGTGCCAGCAGCTTACGCGCCGGGACAGGGTTCGGGCAGCCCCAGCATTTT.

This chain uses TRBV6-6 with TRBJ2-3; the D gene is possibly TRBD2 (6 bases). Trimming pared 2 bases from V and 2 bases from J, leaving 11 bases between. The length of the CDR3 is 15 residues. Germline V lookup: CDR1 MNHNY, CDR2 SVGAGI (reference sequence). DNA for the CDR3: TGTGCCAGCAGTTACAGCGGGTCTCTCACAGATACGCAGTATTTT. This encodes CASSYSGSLTDTQYF.

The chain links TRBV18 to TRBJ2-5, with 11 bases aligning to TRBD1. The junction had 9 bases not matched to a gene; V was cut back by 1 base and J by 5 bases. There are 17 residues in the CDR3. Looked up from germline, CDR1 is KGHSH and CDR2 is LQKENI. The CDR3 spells CASSPRTGGRLEETQYF. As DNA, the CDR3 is TGTGCCAGCTCACCACGGACAGGGGGCCGTTTGGAGGAGACCCAGTACTTC.

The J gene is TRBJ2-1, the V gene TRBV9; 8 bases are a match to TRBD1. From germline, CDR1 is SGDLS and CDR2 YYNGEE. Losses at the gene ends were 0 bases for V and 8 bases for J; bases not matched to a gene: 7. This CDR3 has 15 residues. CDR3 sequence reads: CASSVGTGFFDEQFF. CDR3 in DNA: TGTGCCAGCAGCGTAGGGACAGGGTTTTTCGATGAGCAGTTCTTC.

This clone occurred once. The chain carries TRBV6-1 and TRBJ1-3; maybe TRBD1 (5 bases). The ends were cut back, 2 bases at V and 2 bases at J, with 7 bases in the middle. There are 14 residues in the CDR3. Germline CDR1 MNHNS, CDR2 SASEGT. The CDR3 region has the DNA TGTGCCAGCAGTGAATTCAGGGCTGGAAACACCATATATTTT. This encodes CASSEFRAGNTIYF.

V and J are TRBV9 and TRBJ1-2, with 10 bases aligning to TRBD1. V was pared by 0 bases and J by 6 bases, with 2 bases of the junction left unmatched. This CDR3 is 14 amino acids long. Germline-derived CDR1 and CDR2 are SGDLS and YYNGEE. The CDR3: CASSVVGTGDGYTF. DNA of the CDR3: TGTGCCAGCAGCGTAGTCGGGACAGGGGATGGCTACACCTTC.

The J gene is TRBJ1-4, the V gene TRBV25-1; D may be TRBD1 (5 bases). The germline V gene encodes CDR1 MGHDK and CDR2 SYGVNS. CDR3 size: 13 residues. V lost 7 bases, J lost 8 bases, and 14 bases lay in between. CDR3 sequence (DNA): TGTGCCAGCATGGGGCAGGATGGAGAAAAACTGTTTTTT. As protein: CASMGQDGEKLFF.

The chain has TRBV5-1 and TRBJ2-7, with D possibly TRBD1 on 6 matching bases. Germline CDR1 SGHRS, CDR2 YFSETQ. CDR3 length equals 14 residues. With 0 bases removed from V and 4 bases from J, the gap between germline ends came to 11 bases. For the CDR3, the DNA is TGCGCCAGCAGCTTGGGGCAGGGGTGGTACGAGCAGTACTTC. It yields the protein CASSLGQGWYEQYF.

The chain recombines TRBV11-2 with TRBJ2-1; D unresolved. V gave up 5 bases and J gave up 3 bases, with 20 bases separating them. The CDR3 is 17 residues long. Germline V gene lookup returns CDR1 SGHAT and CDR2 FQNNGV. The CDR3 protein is CASSSAFGSRSYNEQFF. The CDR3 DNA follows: TGTGCCAGCAGCAGTGCCTTCGGGTCACGAAGCTACAATGAGCAGTTCTTC.

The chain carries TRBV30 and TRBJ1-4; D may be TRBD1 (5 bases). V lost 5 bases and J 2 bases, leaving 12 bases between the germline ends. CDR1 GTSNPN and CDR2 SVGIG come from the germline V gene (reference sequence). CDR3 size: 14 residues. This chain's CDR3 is CAWSSGNTNEKLFF. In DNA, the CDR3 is TGTGCCTGGTCCTCAGGGAACACTAATGAAAAACTGTTTTTT.

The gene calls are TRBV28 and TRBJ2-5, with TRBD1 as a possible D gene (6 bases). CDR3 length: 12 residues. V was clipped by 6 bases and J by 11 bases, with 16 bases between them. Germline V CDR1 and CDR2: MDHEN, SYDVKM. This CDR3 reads CASSQGWGQQYF. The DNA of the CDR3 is TGTGCCAGCAGCCAGGGGTGGGGCCAGCAGTACTTC.